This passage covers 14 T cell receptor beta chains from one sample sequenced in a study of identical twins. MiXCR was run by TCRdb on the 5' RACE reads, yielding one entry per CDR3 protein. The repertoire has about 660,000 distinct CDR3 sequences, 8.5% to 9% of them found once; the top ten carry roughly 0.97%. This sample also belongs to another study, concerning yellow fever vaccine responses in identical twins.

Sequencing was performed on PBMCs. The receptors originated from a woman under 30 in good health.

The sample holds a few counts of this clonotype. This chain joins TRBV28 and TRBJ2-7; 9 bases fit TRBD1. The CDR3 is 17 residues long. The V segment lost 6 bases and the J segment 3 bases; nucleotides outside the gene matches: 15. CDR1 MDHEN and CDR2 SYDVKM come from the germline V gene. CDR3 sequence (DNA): TGTGCCAGCAGCAATGGGGTGGGACAGGGTGTCGTCTACGAGCAGTACTTC. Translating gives CASSNGVGQGVVYEQYF.

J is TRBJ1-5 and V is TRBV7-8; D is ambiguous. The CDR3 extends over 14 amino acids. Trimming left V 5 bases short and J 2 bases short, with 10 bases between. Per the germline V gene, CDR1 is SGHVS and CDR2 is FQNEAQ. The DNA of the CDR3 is TGTGCCAGCAGCCGTAGCCCCGGCAATCAGCCCCAGCATTTT. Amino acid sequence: CASSRSPGNQPQHF.

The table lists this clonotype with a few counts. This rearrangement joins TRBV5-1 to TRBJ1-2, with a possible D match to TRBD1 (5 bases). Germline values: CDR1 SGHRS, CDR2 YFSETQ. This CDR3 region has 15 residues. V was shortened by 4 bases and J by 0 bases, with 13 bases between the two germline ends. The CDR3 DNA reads TGCGCCAGCAGCGCCGGGACGAAAACTAACTATGGCTACACCTTC. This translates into CASSAGTKTNYGYTF.

This chain's CDR3 is CASTLGTGNTGELFF. In DNA, the CDR3 is TGTGCCAGCACCTTAGGGACAGGGAACACCGGGGAGCTGTTTTTT. The V gene is TRBV12-3 or TRBV12-4, the J gene TRBJ2-2; 8 bases fit TRBD1. V lost 7 bases and J lost 1; bases outside the gene matches: 5. This CDR3 comprises 15 residues.

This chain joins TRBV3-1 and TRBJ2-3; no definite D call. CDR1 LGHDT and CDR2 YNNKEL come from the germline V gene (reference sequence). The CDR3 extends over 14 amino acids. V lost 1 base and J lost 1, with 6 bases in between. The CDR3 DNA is TGTGCCAGCAGCCAAGGAGCAGGCACAGATACGCAGTATTTT. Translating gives CASSQGAGTDTQYF.

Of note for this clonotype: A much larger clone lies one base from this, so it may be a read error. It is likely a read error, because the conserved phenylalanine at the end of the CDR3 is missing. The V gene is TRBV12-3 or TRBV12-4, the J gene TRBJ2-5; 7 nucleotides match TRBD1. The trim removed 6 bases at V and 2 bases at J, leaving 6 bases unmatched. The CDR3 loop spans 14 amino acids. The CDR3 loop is CASSRGQEQETQYC. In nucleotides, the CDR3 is TGTGCCAGCAGCCGAGGACAGGAGCAAGAGACCCAGTACTGC.

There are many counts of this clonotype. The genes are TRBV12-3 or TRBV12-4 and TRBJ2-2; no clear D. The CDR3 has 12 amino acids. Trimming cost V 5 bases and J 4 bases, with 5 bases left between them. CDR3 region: CASSKLTGELFF. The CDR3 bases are TGTGCCAGCAGTAAACTCACCGGGGAGCTGTTTTTT.

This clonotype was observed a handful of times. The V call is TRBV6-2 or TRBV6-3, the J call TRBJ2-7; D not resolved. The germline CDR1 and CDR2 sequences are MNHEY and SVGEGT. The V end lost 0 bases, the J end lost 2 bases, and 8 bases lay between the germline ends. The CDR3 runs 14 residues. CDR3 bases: TGTGCCAGCAGTTACTCTCCGGCCACCTACGAGCAGTACTTC. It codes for CASSYSPATYEQYF.

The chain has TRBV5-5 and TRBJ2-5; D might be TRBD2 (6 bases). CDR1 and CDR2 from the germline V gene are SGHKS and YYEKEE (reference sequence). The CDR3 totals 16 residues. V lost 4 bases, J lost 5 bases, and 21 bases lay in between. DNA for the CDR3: TGTGCCAGCAGCACCCGGGACTTCACACCGCAGGAGACCCAGTACTTC. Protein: CASSTRDFTPQETQYF.

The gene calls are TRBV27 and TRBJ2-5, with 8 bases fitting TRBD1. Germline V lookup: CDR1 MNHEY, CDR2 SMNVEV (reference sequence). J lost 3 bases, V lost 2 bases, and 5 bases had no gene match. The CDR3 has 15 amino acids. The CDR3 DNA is TGTGCCAGCAGTTTAGGGACAGGTCCCAAAGAGACCCAGTACTTC. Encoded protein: CASSLGTGPKETQYF.

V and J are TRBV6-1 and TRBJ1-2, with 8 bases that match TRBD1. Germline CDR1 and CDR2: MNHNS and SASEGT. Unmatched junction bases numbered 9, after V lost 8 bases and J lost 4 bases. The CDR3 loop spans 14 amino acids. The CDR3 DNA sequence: TGTGCCAGCTTCGCCCCACAGGGGGTCTATGGCTACACCTTC. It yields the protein CASFAPQGVYGYTF.

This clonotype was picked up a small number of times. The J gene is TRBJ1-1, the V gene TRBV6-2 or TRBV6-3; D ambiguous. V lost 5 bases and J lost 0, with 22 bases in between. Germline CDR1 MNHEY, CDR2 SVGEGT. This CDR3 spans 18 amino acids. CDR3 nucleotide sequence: TGTGCCAGCAGTCACAGCCAAGGCGCTCCAATAATGAACACTGAAGCTTTCTTT. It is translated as CASSHSQGAPIMNTEAFF.

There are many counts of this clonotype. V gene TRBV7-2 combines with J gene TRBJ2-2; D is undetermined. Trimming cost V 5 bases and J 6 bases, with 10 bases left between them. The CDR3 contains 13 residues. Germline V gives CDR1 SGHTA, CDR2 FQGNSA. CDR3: CASSLRMAGELFF. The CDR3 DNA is TGTGCCAGCAGCCTTAGGATGGCCGGGGAGCTGTTTTTT. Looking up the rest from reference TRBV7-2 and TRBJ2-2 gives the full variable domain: GAGVSQSPSNKVTEKGKDVELRCDPISGHTALYWYRQSLGQGLEFLIYFQGNSAPDKSGLPSDRFSAERTGGSVSTLTIQRTQQEDSAVYLCASSLRMAGELFFGEGSRLTVL.

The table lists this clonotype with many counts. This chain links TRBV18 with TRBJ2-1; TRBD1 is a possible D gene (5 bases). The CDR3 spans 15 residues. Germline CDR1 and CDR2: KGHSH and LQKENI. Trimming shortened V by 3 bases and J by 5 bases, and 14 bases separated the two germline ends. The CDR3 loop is CASSPDQGYHNEQFF. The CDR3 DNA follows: TGTGCCAGCTCACCGGATCAGGGTTACCACAATGAGCAGTTCTTC.